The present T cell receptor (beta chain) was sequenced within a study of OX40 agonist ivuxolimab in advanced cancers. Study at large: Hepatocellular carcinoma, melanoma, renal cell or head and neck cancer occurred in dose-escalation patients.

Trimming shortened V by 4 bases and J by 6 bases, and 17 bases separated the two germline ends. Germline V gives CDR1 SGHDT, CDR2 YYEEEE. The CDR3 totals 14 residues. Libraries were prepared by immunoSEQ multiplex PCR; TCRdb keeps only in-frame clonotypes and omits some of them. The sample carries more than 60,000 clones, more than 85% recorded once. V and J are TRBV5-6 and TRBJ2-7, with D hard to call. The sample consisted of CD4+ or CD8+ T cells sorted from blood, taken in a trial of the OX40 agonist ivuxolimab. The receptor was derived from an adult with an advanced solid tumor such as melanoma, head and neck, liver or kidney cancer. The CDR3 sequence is CASSPAGLTGEQYF. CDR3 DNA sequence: TGTGCCAGCAGCCCCGCCGGGTTAACTGGCGAGCAGTACTTC. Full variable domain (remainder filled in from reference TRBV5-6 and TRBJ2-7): DAGVTQSPTHLIKTRGQQVTLRCSPKSGHDTVSWYQQALGQGPQFIFQYYEEEERQRGNFPDRFSGHQFPNYSSELNVNALLLGDSALYLCASSPAGLTGEQYFGPGTRLTVT.